This entry lists 25 T cell receptor beta chains sequenced from one sample in a study of Ad26.COV2.S vaccination and SARS-CoV-2 variants. Repertoires were generated with immunoSEQ multiplex PCR, while TCRdb's copy carries only in-frame clones and drops some. The data hold about 480,000 clones, with 70% to 90% observed a single time. Indicated treatment: roughly 18 received Ad26.COV2.S at low or high dose, single or two shots; five or six received placebo; per-sample allocation not given. Vaccine and placebo recipients were sampled on day 63 after the first injection. This specimen was peripheral blood, taken in a trial of Ad26.COV2.S vaccine versus placebo. The receptors were sampled from a person between 18 and 65 years old who received the Ad26.COV2.S COVID-19 vaccine or a placebo.

This chain uses TRBV7-6 with TRBJ2-3; TRBD2 is a possible D gene (5 bases). CDR1 and CDR2 from the germline V gene are SGHVS and FNYEAQ. The CDR3 runs to 14 residues. Trimming removed 0 bases at V and 5 bases at J, with 9 bases between. CDR3 sequence reads: CASSLAVAGDTQYF. The CDR3 bases are TGTGCCAGCAGCTTAGCCGTGGCGGGAGATACGCAGTATTTT.

This chain joins TRBV7-9 and TRBJ2-5, with D uncertain. CDR3 length equals 13 residues. V was clipped by 0 bases and J by 5 bases, with 7 bases between them. Germline-derived CDR1 and CDR2 are SEHNR and FQNEAQ (reference sequence). The CDR3 region is CASSLAAAETQYF. CDR3 sequence (DNA): TGTGCCAGCAGCTTAGCGGCCGCGGAGACCCAGTACTTC.

The J gene is TRBJ2-7, the V gene TRBV29-1; no firm D call. The germline gives CDR1 SQVTM, CDR2 ANQGSEA. Deletions cut 2 bases from V and 0 bases from J, with 8 bases between. The CDR3 has 13 residues. This CDR3 is CSVEKVSSYEQYF. The DNA for the CDR3 is TGCAGCGTTGAAAAGGTCTCCTCCTACGAGCAGTACTTC.

The chain joins TRBV28 to TRBJ1-6, with D uncertain. The CDR3 length is 16 residues. Per germline, CDR1 MDHEN and CDR2 SYDVKM. V dropped 6 bases and J dropped 0 bases, with 12 bases sitting between them. The CDR3 sequence is CASRPATSSYNSPLHF. In nucleotides, the CDR3 is TGTGCCAGCAGACCTGCCACTAGCTCCTATAATTCACCCCTCCACTTT.

The V gene is TRBV6-2 or TRBV6-3, the J gene TRBJ2-1; the match to TRBD2 covers 12 bases. The germline gives CDR1 MNHEY, CDR2 SVGEGT. V lost 6 bases to trimming and J lost 3 bases; unmatched junction nucleotides: 9. The CDR3 has 17 amino acids. CDR3 sequence (DNA): TGTGCCAGCAGCCCACTGGGACTAGCGGGCATCTACAATGAGCAGTTCTTC. Translation: CASSPLGLAGIYNEQFF.

The V gene is TRBV28, the J gene TRBJ2-7; no clear D gene. This CDR3 comprises 15 residues. In germline, CDR1 is MDHEN, CDR2 SYDVKM. Trimming removed 2 bases at V and 1 base at J, with 12 bases between. CDR3 sequence reads: CASSLGQRSSYEQYF. CDR3 sequence (DNA): TGTGCCAGCAGTTTAGGGCAGCGCTCATCCTACGAGCAGTACTTC.

Comment on this clone: Because the CDR3's place on the DNA is in doubt, the DNA is left out and the CDR3 is given as listed by TCRdb. The V and J genes are TRBV28 and TRBJ2-5. The germline V gene has CDR1 MDHEN and CDR2 SYDVKM. The CDR3 extends over 11 residues, inclusive of both ends. The CDR3 loop is CASILGETQYF.

V and J are TRBV12-3 or TRBV12-4 and TRBJ2-5; D is ambiguous. The length of the CDR3 is 12 residues. V was trimmed by 5 bases and J by 6 bases, leaving 10 bases between them. The CDR3 DNA is TGTGCCAGCAGTCCTCGTGGCCAGACCCAGTACTTC. This codes for CASSPRGQTQYF.

The chain recombines TRBV24-1 with TRBJ2-3; TRBD2 matches at 8 bases. J lost 6 bases, V lost 4 bases, and 11 bases had no gene match. Per germline, CDR1 KGHDR and CDR2 SFDVKD. The CDR3 has 16 residues. The CDR3 sequence: CATSEPSGSRRDTQYF. The CDR3 DNA reads TGTGCCACCAGTGAACCCAGCGGGAGTCGTAGGGATACGCAGTATTTT.

This clone was counted a few times. The rearrangement links TRBV24-1 to TRBJ2-2; 8 bases fit TRBD1. Germline V gene data show CDR1 as KGHDR and CDR2 as SFDVKD. CDR3 length: 14 residues. V dropped 7 bases and J dropped 5; count of bases not matched to a gene: 5. The CDR3 is CATSRTGYTGELFF. The CDR3 DNA is TGTGCCACCAGCCGGACAGGGTATACCGGGGAGCTGTTTTTT.

This chain joins TRBV5-1 and TRBJ2-2, with TRBD1 matching 7 bases. The germline V gene encodes CDR1 SGHRS and CDR2 YFSETQ. J gave up 1 base and V 2 bases, and 2 bases lay outside the gene matches. This CDR3 is built from 15 residues. The CDR3 protein is CASSLGTVNTGELFF. As DNA, the CDR3 is TGCGCCAGCAGCTTAGGGACAGTGAACACCGGGGAGCTGTTTTTT.

The rearrangement joins TRBV2 to TRBJ2-1, with D hard to call. The CDR3 totals 12 residues. The V gene's germline CDR1 is SNHLY and CDR2 FYNNEI. Trimming left V 8 bases short and J 7 bases short, with 12 bases between. The CDR3 DNA reads as TGTGCCAGCGGCCGACTGGCAAATGAGCAGTTCTTC. This codes for CASGRLANEQFF.

The rearrangement uses TRBV11-2 and TRBJ2-3; 9 nucleotides align to TRBD2. CDR1 SGHAT and CDR2 FQNNGV come from the germline V gene. Trimming removed 6 bases from V and 5 bases from J; junction bases left unmatched: 9. The CDR3 loop spans 15 amino acids. The CDR3 DNA reads TGTGCCAGCAGACGTAGCGGGAGTCGTGGAGATACGCAGTATTTT. It is translated as CASRRSGSRGDTQYF. The variable domain in full, with the rest retrieved from reference TRBV11-2 and TRBJ2-3, is EAGVAQSPRYKIIEKRQSVAFWCNPISGHATLYWYQQILGQGPKLLIQFQNNGVVDDSQLPKDRFSAERLKGVDSTLKIQPAKLEDSAVYLCASRRSGSRGDTQYFGPGTRLTVL.

The CDR3 here is CASTTPEGREGRYEQYF. The CDR3 nucleotides read TGTGCCAGCACCACTCCCGAGGGGCGGGAGGGCCGTTACGAGCAGTACTTC. V gene TRBV7-3 combines with J gene TRBJ2-7; TRBD2 aligns across 9 bases. CDR1 SGHTA and CDR2 FQGTGA come from the germline V gene. J was trimmed by 4 bases and V by 7 bases; bases with no gene match: 17. This CDR3 has 17 residues.

This clone appeared a few times. This rearrangement joins TRBV19 to TRBJ1-6, with D perhaps matching TRBD1 (5 bases). This CDR3 is 12 amino acids long. V lost 6 bases, J lost 11 bases, and 11 bases lay in between. Germline V CDR1 and CDR2: LNHDA, SQIVND (reference sequence). CDR3 nucleotides: TGTGCCAGTAGCTCGGGGACGGCACCCCTCCACTTT. Encoded protein: CASSSGTAPLHF.

The gene calls are TRBV28 and TRBJ2-5; 13 bases are shared with TRBD2. Germline V gene sequence: CDR1 MDHEN, CDR2 SYDVKM. Trimming removed 6 bases from V and 4 bases from J; junction bases left unmatched: 8. The CDR3 runs 16 residues. The CDR3, as DNA: TGTGCCAGCAGCCATCGGACTAGCGGGAGTCGAGAGACCCAGTACTTC. Its translation: CASSHRTSGSRETQYF.

This chain uses TRBV19 with TRBJ1-5, with D unclear. From germline, CDR1 is LNHDA and CDR2 SQIVND (reference sequence). CDR3 size: 16 residues. With 3 bases removed from V and 0 bases from J, the gap between germline ends came to 12 bases. The CDR3 bases are TGTGCCAGTAGTATTGTGGGCAGGTCTAGCAATCAGCCCCAGCATTTT. Its translation: CASSIVGRSSNQPQHF.

The rearrangement links TRBV28 to TRBJ1-2; a possible D gene is TRBD1 (6 bases). V was pared by 1 base and J by 13 bases, with 13 bases between. Germline CDR1 reads MDHEN; CDR2 reads SYDVKM. The CDR3 runs 12 residues. The CDR3 DNA reads TGTGCCAGCAGTTTATATACAGGGATACCCACCTTC. Encoded protein: CASSLYTGIPTF.

With regard to this clone: Germline is not matched at one junction end, which may reflect a read error. The CDR3 region has the DNA TGTGCCAGCAGCGAAGGGCGGGGCAGCAGTGGGCAGCGGGGGAACACCGGGGAGCTGTTTTTT. Residues: CASSEGRGSSGQRGNTGELFF. The rearrangement links TRBV2 to TRBJ2-2; 7 bases are a match to TRBD2. Per germline, CDR1 SNHLY and CDR2 FYNNEI. The CDR3 has 21 amino acids.

This chain connects TRBV5-6 to TRBJ1-6; possibly TRBD1 for D (6 bases). The V end lost 3 bases, the J end lost 8 bases, and 12 bases lay between the germline ends. This CDR3 comprises 14 residues. Germline lookup yields CDR1 SGHDT and CDR2 YYEEEE. CDR3 bases: TGTGCCAGCAGCTCCGGGGGGCTTGATTCACCCCTCCACTTT. Its protein product is CASSSGGLDSPLHF. Filled out from reference TRBV5-6 and TRBJ1-6, the complete variable domain reads DAGVTQSPTHLIKTRGQQVTLRCSPKSGHDTVSWYQQALGQGPQFIFQYYEEEERQRGNFPDRFSGHQFPNYSSELNVNALLLGDSALYLCASSSGGLDSPLHFGNGTRLTVT.

The chain links TRBV11-3 to TRBJ1-1; D remains unclear. There are 13 residues in the CDR3. Deletions cut 5 bases from V and 0 bases from J, with 7 bases between. Germline loops: CDR1 SGHNT, CDR2 YENEEA. The CDR3 sequence: CASSQNMNTEAFF. The DNA for the CDR3 is TGTGCCAGCAGCCAGAACATGAACACTGAAGCTTTCTTT. The full variable domain, with the rest looked up from reference TRBV11-3 and TRBJ1-1, is EAGVVQSPRYKIIEKKQPVAFWCNPISGHNTLYWYLQNLGQGPELLIRYENEEAVDDSQLPKDRFSAERLKGVDSTLKIQPAELGDSAVYLCASSQNMNTEAFFGQGTRLTVV.

V is TRBV7-2 and J is TRBJ1-2; 7 nucleotides agree with TRBD1. The CDR3 length is 13 residues. Germline V CDR1 and CDR2: SGHTA, FQGNSA. Germline trimming cut 2 bases from V and 13 bases from J; bases unmatched to any gene: 10. This CDR3 is CASSLPGTAGGTF. The CDR3 DNA reads as TGTGCCAGCAGCTTACCCGGGACAGCCGGGGGCACCTTC.

This chain uses TRBV29-1 with TRBJ2-3, with unresolved D. V was trimmed by 3 bases and J by 4 bases, leaving 8 bases between them. The CDR3 has 12 residues. Germline lookup yields CDR1 SQVTM and CDR2 ANQGSEA. The CDR3 sequence is CSVDKGSDTQYF. The CDR3 bases are TGCAGCGTTGATAAGGGCTCAGATACGCAGTATTTT.

The rearrangement links TRBV19 to TRBJ2-5, with 10 bases lining up with TRBD2. V lost 6 bases, J lost 5 bases, and 3 bases stayed unmatched. There are 13 residues in the CDR3. Germline CDR1 reads LNHDA; CDR2 reads SQIVND (reference sequence). The CDR3 DNA reads as TGTGCCAGTAGCGAGACTAGCGGGGAGACCCAGTACTTC. It translates to CASSETSGETQYF.

The chain joins TRBV5-1 to TRBJ2-7; D tentatively fits TRBD1 or TRBD2 (5 bases each). Per germline, CDR1 SGHRS and CDR2 YFSETQ. V gave up 4 bases and J gave up 0 bases, with 11 bases separating them. The CDR3 is made up of 14 amino acids. This chain's CDR3 is CASSDYGGSYEQYF. The CDR3 DNA reads as TGCGCCAGCAGCGACTATGGGGGCTCCTACGAGCAGTACTTC.